What follows describes a single T cell receptor (beta chain). Libraries were prepared by immunoSEQ multiplex PCR; TCRdb keeps only in-frame clonotypes and omits some of them. Of 45,000 to 60,000 clones listed, approximately 85% were seen once; the top ten hold 13% to 15%. This CDR3 comprises 15 residues. Germline loops: CDR1 MDHEN, CDR2 SYDVKM. Trimming removed 7 bases from V and 3 bases from J; junction bases left unmatched: 9. These data belong to a study of blood T cell repertoires in COVID-19. As for the study in general: Collection of acute and convalescent COVID-19 samples took place in the United States, Italy and Spain. The analysed material was cDNA or gDNA that came from T cells, B-cell-depleted T cells, or PBMCs.

This chain links TRBV28 with TRBJ1-5, with 7 bases aligning to TRBD1. The source of this sequence is a human donor with acute or convalescent COVID-19. The donor label of this sample is uncertain. The specimen was peripheral blood. The CDR3 spells CASTQGGRNNQPQHF. The CDR3, as DNA: TGTGCCAGCACCCAAGGGGGCAGAAACAATCAGCCCCAGCATTTT. Combining the CDR3 with reference TRBV28 and TRBJ1-5 gives the whole variable domain DVKVTQSSRYLVKRTGEKVFLECVQDMDHENMFWYRQDPGLGLRLIYFSYDVKMKEKGDIPEGYSVSREKKERFSLILESASTNQTSMYLCASTQGGRNNQPQHFGDGTRLSIL.